In its sample, the clone carrying this T cell receptor beta chain was seen many times. Its antigen is undetermined. This sample was included in a study of identical twins' blood T cells. Study in general: About 6 alpha and about 6 beta libraries together yielded some 50 million reads. Study-wide results and limits: Twin repertoire similarity may partly reflect shared environment. Abundant TCRbeta CDR3s overlapped more between twins than with unrelated donors.

A single record per CDR3 protein comes from TCRdb applying MiXCR to the 5' RACE reads. The sample has 400,000 or so distinct CDR3 sequences, about 28% seen once. Germline CDR1 reads MDHEN; CDR2 reads SYDVKM. Trimming cost V 6 bases and J 1 base, with 9 bases left between them. This CDR3 is 13 amino acids long. The sequenced sample was PBMCs. The gene calls are TRBV28 and TRBJ1-2; D not certain. The clonotype comes from a woman aged 18 to 55 in good health. CDR3 DNA sequence: TGTGCCAGCAGGGGCCCAAATAACTATGGCTACACCTTC. Protein: CASRGPNNYGYTF.